This T cell receptor beta chain was observed in a study of shared clonotypes between healthy human individuals. As for the study in general: Aged 18 to 49, the donors were a couple of women and a few men. Whole-study findings and limits: Exclusively blood specimens were collected; tissue repertoires likely differ.

At the deep level, the assay was run. Method: immunoSEQ multiplex PCR; TCRdb's copy keeps in-frame clones and lacks some. The data show some 2,500,000 clones, with 93% seen just once and 0.36% held by the top ten. CDR1 SGHAT and CDR2 FQNNGV come from the germline V gene. Trimming removed 5 bases at V and 4 bases at J, with 21 bases between. CDR3 length: 17 residues. Details on this clone: Its antigen remains unidentified.

Among the donors, all were Caucasian adults who lived in Nashville, Tennessee. This TCR derives from a man younger than 30 in good health. Some clones in this sample may be carry-over from other donors' samples. Sequencing was carried out using naive CD4+ T cells from PBMCs. The subset is: CD45RA+ positively selected. This chain joins TRBV11-2 and TRBJ2-1; the D gene is possibly TRBD2 (6 bases). DNA of the CDR3: TGTGCCAGCAGCCTCCGCGCGTCTACCGGGGGATACAATGAGCAGTTCTTC. Translated: CASSLRASTGGYNEQFF.